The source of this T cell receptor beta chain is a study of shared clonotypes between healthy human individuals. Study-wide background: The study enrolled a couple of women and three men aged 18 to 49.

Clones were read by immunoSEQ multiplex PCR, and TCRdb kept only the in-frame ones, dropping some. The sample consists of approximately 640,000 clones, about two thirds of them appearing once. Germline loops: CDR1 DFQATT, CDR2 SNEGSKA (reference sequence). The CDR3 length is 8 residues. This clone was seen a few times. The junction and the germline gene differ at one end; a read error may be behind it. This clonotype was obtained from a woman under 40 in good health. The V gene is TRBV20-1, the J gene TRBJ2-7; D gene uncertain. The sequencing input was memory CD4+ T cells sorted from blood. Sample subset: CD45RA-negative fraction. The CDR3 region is CSASPVDF. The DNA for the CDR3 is TGCAGTGCTAGTCCAGTAGACTTC.